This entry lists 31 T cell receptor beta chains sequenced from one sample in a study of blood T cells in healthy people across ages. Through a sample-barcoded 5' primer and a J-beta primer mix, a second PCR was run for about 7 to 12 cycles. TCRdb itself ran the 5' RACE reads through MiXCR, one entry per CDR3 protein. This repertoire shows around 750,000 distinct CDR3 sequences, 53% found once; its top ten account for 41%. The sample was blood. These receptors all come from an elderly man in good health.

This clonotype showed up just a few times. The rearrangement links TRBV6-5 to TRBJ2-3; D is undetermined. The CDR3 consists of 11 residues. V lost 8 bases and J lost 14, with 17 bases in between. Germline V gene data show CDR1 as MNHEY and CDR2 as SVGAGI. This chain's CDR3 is CASAALGRVYF. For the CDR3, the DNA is TGTGCCAGCGCAGCCCTGGGTCGCGTGTATTTT.

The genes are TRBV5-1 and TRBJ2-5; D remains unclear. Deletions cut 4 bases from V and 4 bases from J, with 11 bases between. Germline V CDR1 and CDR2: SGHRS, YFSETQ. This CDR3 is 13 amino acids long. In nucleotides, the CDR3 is TGCGCCAGCAGCGTCGGGTGTGGAGAGACCCAGTACTTC. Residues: CASSVGCGETQYF.

DNA for the CDR3: TGTGCCAGCAGTTTCGGGCTAGCGGGAAGGAATGAGCAGTTCTTC. Residues: CASSFGLAGRNEQFF. V gene TRBV12-3 or TRBV12-4 combines with J gene TRBJ2-1; 9 nucleotides agree with TRBD2. Trimming removed 3 bases from V and 7 bases from J; junction bases left unmatched: 7. The CDR3 has 15 amino acids.

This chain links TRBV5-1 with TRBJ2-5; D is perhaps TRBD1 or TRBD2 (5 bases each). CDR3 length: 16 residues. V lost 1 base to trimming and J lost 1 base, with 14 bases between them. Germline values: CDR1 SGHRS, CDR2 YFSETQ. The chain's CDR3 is CASSLMGRRFQETQYF. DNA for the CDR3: TGCGCCAGCAGCTTGATGGGACGCCGCTTCCAAGAGACCCAGTACTTC.

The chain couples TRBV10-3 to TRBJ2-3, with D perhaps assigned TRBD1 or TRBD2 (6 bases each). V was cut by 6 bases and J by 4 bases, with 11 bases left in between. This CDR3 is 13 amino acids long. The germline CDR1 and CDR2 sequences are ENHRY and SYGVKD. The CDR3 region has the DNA TGTGCCATCAGGGGGGGCGGCGCAGATACGCAGTATTTT. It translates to CAIRGGGADTQYF.

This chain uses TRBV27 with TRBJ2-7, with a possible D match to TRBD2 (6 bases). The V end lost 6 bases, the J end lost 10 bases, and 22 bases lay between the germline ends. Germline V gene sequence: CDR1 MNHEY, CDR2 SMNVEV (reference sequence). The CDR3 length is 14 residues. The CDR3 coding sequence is TGTGCCAGCAGCCGCTGGTCGGACCGGGAGACTCAGTACTTC. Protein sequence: CASSRWSDRETQYF.

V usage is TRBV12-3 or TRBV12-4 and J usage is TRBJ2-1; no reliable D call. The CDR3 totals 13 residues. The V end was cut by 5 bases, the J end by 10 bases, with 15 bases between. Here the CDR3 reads CASSLLLPPEQFF. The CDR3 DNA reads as TGTGCCAGCAGTCTCCTGCTTCCCCCGGAGCAGTTCTTC.

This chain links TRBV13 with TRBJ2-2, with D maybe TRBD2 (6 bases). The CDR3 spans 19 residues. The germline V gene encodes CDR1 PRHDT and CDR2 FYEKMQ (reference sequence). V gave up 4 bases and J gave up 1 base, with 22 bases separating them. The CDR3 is CASSSVGLSDWLNTGELFF. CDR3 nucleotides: TGTGCCAGCAGCTCAGTGGGACTTTCCGACTGGCTGAACACCGGGGAGCTGTTTTTT. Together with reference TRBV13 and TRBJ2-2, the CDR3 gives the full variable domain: AAGVIQSPRHLIKEKRETATLKCYPIPRHDTVYWYQQGPGQDPQFLISFYEKMQSDKGSIPDRFSAQQFSDYHSELNMSSLELGDSALYFCASSSVGLSDWLNTGELFFGEGSRLTVL.

The CDR3 DNA reads as TGTGCCAGCAGCGCACCGGAGATTAGGGCAGCGGCTGGATTCAATGAGCAGTTCTTC. This encodes CASSAPEIRAAAGFNEQFF. This chain connects TRBV7-2 to TRBJ2-1, with a possible D match to TRBD2 (5 bases). The CDR3 has 19 residues. V lost 5 bases and J 6 bases, leaving 29 bases between the germline ends. CDR1 and CDR2 (germline): SGHTA, FQGNSA.

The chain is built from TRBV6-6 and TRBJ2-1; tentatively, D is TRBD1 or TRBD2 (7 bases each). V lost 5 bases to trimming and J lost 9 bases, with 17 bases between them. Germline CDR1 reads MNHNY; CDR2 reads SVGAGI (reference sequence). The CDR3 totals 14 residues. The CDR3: CASSDRTGGGEQFF. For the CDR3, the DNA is TGTGCCAGCAGTGACAGGACAGGCGGGGGTGAGCAGTTCTTC.

The chain's CDR3 is CSHREIATNEKLFF. In nucleotides, the CDR3 is TGCAGCCACAGGGAGATTGCAACTAATGAAAAACTGTTTTTT. The J gene is TRBJ1-4, the V gene TRBV20-1, with a tentative D call TRBD1 (6 bases). This CDR3 region has 14 residues. From germline, CDR1 is DFQATT and CDR2 SNEGSKA (reference sequence).

CDR3 loop: CASSLAVAGGPNEQFF. Here the CDR3 DNA reads TGCGCCAGCAGCTTGGCGGTAGCGGGAGGTCCCAATGAGCAGTTCTTC. The chain uses TRBV5-1 and TRBJ2-1; TRBD2 aligns across 10 bases. The CDR3 is 16 residues long. After removal of 0 bases from V and 6 bases from J, the junction contained 6 bases not matched to a gene. In germline, CDR1 is SGHRS, CDR2 YFSETQ.

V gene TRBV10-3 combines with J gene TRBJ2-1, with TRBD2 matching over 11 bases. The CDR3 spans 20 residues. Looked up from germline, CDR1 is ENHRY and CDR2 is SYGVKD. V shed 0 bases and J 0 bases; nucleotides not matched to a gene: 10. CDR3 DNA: TGTGCCATCAGTGAGTCGAGTCCGACTAGCGGGAAAAGCTCCTACAATGAGCAGTTCTTC. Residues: CAISESSPTSGKSSYNEQFF.

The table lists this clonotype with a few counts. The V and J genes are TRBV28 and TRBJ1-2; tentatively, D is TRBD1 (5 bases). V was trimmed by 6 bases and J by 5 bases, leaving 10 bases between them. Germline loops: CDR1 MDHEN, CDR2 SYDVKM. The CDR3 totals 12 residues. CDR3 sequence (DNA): TGTGCCAGCAGCCGGGGACGGTATGGCTACACCTTC. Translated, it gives CASSRGRYGYTF.

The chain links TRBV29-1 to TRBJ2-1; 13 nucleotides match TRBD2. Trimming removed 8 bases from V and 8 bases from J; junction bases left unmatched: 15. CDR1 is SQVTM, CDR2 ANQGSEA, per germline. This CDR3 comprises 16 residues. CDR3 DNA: TGCAGCTCCAGGACTAGCGGGAGTATCTTCATCGATGAGCAGTTCTTC. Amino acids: CSSRTSGSIFIDEQFF.

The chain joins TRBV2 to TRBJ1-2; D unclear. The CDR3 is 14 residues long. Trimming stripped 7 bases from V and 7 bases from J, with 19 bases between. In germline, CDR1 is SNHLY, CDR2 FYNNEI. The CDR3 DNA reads TGTGCCAGCATTATGGCCCCGGTGAAGTCTGGCTACACCTTC. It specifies CASIMAPVKSGYTF.

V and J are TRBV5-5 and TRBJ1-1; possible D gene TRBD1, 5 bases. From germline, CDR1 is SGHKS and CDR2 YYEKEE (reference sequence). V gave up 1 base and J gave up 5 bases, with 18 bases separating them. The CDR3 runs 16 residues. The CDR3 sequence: CASSLYYRDGGTEAFF. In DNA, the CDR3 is TGTGCCAGCAGCTTGTATTACCGGGACGGTGGGACTGAAGCTTTCTTT.

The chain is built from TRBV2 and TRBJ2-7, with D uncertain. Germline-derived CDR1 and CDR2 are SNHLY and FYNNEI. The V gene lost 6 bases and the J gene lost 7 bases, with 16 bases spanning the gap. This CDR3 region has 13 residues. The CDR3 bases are TGTGCCAGCAGCTTAGGGCCTGCTTGGGAGCAGTACTTC. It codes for CASSLGPAWEQYF.

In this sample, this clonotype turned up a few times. The CDR3 protein is CSVFDGGYTF. In DNA, the CDR3 is TGCAGCGTTTTCGACGGTGGCTACACCTTC. This rearrangement joins TRBV29-1 to TRBJ1-2, with no clear D. This CDR3 is 10 amino acids long. CDR1 and CDR2 from the germline V gene are SQVTM and ANQGSEA. V was cut by 5 bases and J by 7 bases, with 8 bases left in between.

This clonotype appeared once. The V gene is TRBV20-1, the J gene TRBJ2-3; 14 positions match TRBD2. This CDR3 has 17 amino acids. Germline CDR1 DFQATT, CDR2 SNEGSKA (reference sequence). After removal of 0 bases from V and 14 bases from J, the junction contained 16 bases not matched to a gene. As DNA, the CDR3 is TGCAGTGCTAGAGAGGCGGGGACTAGCGGGAGTCACAGATACGCGTATTTT. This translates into CSAREAGTSGSHRYAYF.

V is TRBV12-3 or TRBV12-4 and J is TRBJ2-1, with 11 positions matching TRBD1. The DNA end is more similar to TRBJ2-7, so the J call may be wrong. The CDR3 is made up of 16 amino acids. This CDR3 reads CASTNGQGAPYNEQYF. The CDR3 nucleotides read TGTGCCAGCACCAATGGACAGGGGGCCCCTTACAATGAGCAGTACTTC.

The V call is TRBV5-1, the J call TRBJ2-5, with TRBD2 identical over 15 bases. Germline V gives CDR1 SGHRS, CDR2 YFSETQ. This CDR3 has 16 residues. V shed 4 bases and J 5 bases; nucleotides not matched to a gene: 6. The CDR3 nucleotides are TGCGCCAGCAGCCAGGGACTAGCGGGAGGCGGGGAGACCCAGTACTTC. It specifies CASSQGLAGGGETQYF.

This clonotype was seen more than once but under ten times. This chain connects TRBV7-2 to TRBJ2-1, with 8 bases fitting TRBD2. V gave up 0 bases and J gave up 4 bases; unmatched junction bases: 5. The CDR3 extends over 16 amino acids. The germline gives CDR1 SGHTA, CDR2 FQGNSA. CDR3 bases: TGTGCCAGCAGCTTAGCTTTCAGCGGGGGTTACAATGAGCAGTTCTTC. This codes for CASSLAFSGGYNEQFF. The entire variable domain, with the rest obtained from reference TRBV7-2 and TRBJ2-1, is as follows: GAGVSQSPSNKVTEKGKDVELRCDPISGHTALYWYRQSLGQGLEFLIYFQGNSAPDKSGLPSDRFSAERTGGSVSTLTIQRTQQEDSAVYLCASSLAFSGGYNEQFFGPGTRLTVL.

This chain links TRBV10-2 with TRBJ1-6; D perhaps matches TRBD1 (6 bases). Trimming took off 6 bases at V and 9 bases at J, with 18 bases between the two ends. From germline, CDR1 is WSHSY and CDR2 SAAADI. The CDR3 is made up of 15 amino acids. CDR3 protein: CASREGQGYRSPLHF. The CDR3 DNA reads TGCGCCAGCAGGGAGGGGCAGGGGTATCGTTCACCCCTCCACTTT.

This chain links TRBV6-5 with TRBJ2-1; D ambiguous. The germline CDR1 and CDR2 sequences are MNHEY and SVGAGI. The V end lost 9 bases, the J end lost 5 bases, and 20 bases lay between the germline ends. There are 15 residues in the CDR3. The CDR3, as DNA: TGTGCCAGTGGGGTGACCCTCAACATTAACAATGAGCAGTTCTTC. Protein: CASGVTLNINNEQFF.

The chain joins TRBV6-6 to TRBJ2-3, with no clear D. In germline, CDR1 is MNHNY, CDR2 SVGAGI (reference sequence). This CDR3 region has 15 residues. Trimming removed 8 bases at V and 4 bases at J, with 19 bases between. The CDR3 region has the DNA TGTGCCAGCGGAGAATCGGGCCCCACGCCAGATACGCAGTATTTT. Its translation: CASGESGPTPDTQYF.

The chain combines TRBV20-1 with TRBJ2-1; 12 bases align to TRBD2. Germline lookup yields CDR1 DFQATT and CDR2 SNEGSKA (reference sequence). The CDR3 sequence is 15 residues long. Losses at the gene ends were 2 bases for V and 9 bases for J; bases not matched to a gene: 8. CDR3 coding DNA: TGCAGTGCTAGACCCCCCGGGGGACTAGCGGGTGAGCAGTTCTTC. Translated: CSARPPGGLAGEQFF.

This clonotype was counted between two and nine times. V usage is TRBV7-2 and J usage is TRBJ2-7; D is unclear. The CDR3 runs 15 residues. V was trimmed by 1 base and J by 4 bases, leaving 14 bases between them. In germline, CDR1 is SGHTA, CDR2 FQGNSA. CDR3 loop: CASSLGRSRLYEQYF. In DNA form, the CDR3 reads TGTGCCAGCAGCTTAGGGCGGAGTCGGTTGTACGAGCAGTACTTC. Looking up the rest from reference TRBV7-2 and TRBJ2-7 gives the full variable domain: GAGVSQSPSNKVTEKGKDVELRCDPISGHTALYWYRQSLGQGLEFLIYFQGNSAPDKSGLPSDRFSAERTGGSVSTLTIQRTQQEDSAVYLCASSLGRSRLYEQYFGPGTRLTVT.

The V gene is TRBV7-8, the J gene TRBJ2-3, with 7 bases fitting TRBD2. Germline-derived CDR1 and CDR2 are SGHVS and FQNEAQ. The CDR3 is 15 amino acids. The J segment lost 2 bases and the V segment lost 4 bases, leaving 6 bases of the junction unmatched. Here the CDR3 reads CASSSTSANTDTQYF. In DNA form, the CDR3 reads TGTGCCAGCAGCTCCACTAGCGCGAACACAGATACGCAGTATTTT. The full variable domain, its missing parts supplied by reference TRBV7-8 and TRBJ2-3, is GAGVSQSPRYKVAKRGQDVALRCDPISGHVSLFWYQQALGQGPEFLTYFQNEAQLDKSGLPSDRFFAERPEGSVSTLKIQRTQQEDSAVYLCASSSTSANTDTQYFGPGTRLTVL.

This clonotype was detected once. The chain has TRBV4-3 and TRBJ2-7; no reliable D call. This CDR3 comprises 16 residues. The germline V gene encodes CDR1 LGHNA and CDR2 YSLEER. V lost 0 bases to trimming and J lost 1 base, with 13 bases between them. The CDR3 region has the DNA TGCGCCAGCAGCCAAGATGTGGCCTCGGAGTCCTACGAGCAGTACTTC. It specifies CASSQDVASESYEQYF.

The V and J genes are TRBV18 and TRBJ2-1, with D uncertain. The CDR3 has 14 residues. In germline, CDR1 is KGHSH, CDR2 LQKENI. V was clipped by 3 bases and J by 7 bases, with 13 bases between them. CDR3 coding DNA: TGTGCCAGCTCACCTTTGGTCCCCGGGAATGAGCAGTTCTTC. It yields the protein CASSPLVPGNEQFF.